This TCR beta chain was identified in a study of CD4 T cells in relation to SARS-CoV-2 and coronaviruses. The overall study: ViraFEST: roughly 9-day antigen culture of PBMCs, then TCR beta CDR3 sequencing.

Points from the study as a whole: In around two thirds of donors, memory CD4+ clonotypes crossrecognized SARS-CoV-2 and at least one common cold coronavirus spike. Crossreactive clones expanded significantly less to SARS-CoV-2 than monoreactive clones.

V dropped 1 base and J dropped 1 base, with 11 bases sitting between them. Germline CDR1 is LGHDT and CDR2 is YNNKEL (reference sequence). The CDR3 is 16 amino acids. Method: immunoSEQ multiplex PCR; TCRdb's copy keeps in-frame clones and lacks some. Of about 21,000 clones in the sample, more than 60% were seen once. The unexposed donors gave CD4+ T cells in about 2011-2018, prior to COVID-19. After about 10 days of culture, CD4+ T cells were isolated. Unexposed-donor CD4+ T cells were probed with SARS-CoV-2 S/N and four cold-coronavirus spikes, cells permitting. Of note for this clone: Its antigen is unidentified.

The V call is TRBV3-1 (or the pseudogene TRBV3-2), the J call TRBJ2-4, with unresolved D. The clonotype comes from a human donor in good health. The sample consisted of CD4+ T cells from PBMCs, cultured in vitro. Here the CDR3 DNA reads TGTGCCAGCAGCCAAGCGAGAAACGATGCCAAAAACATTCAGTACTTC. Its protein is CASSQARNDAKNIQYF.